This T cell receptor beta chain appears in the sequencing data of a study of blood T cell repertoires in COVID-19. Study context: Sites in the United States, Italy and Spain provided acute and convalescent COVID-19 samples. From T cells, B-cell-depleted T cells, or PBMCs came the material, which was cDNA or gDNA.

The germline CDR1 and CDR2 sequences are SGHTA and FQGTGA. There are 18 residues in the CDR3. V trimming: 4 bases; J trimming: 3 bases; junction bases outside the gene matches: 9. As processed by the authors: Nucleated cell counts were estimated from reference gene primer amplification. Generated by immunoSEQ multiplex PCR, the TCRdb table keeps only in-frame clones and is missing some. V, J and clone size derive from that table, while D and trimming were established from the DNA sequence. In the table there are roughly 170,000 clones, about 74% of which are singletons. Sequenced sample: peripheral blood. The receptor comes from a woman aged 80 or older with acute or convalescent COVID-19. V and J are TRBV7-3 and TRBJ2-2; the match to TRBD2 covers 12 bases. This chain's CDR3 is CASSWIPGLAGDTGELFF. CDR3 bases: TGTGCCAGCAGCTGGATACCGGGACTAGCGGGCGACACCGGGGAGCTGTTTTTT.